These 7 T cell receptor beta chains were sequenced from one sample in a study of T-cell reconstitution after alpha-beta-depleted transplantation in children. It was with unique molecular identifiers that the TCRbeta library was prepared. One entry per CDR3 protein, called by TCRdb with MiXCR from the PCR reads. The repertoire has approximately 18,000 distinct CDR3 sequences, over 10% of them found once; the top ten carry around 33%. The material was PBMCs, mostly from graft donor cells, obtained 60 days after TCRalphabeta/CD19-depleted stem cell transplant. The receptor set was obtained from a female patient aged 2-15 years who had a stem cell transplant for congenital amegakaryocytic thrombocytopenia, so the T cells may come from the graft donor.

This clonotype was seen many times. The chain joins TRBV6-1 to TRBJ2-5; unclear D gene. Germline CDR1 reads MNHNS; CDR2 reads SASEGT. This CDR3 is built from 14 residues. With 6 bases removed from V and 2 bases from J, the gap between germline ends came to 13 bases. As DNA, the CDR3 is TGTGCCAGCAGACTCCGAATGGCGCAAGAGACCCAGTACTTC. Its translation: CASRLRMAQETQYF.

This clonotype was found many times. The rearrangement links TRBV4-1 to TRBJ2-1; TRBD2 matches at 7 bases. This CDR3 contains 13 residues. Trimming at V came to 1 base and at J to 7 bases, leaving 1 base not matched to a gene. Germline V gene data show CDR1 as MGHRA and CDR2 as YSYEKL. The DNA for the CDR3 is TGCGCCAGCAGCCAAGTTAGCGGGAATGAGCAGTTCTTC. Amino acids: CASSQVSGNEQFF.

At least ten counts were recorded for this clonotype. The chain joins TRBV29-1 to TRBJ2-5; tentative D call: TRBD1 (5 bases). The CDR3 covers 12 residues. The germline V gene has CDR1 SQVTM and CDR2 ANQGSEA. Deletions cut 5 bases from V and 5 bases from J, with 12 bases between. The CDR3 spells CSVSGSRETQYF. Here the CDR3 DNA reads TGCAGCGTTTCAGGGTCCAGGGAGACCCAGTACTTC.

Many counts were recorded for this clonotype. The chain links TRBV2 to TRBJ2-5; D is undetermined. Germline assignment: CDR1 SNHLY and CDR2 FYNNEI. The CDR3 extends over 13 amino acids. V lost 6 bases, J lost 5 bases, and 13 bases lay in between. CDR3: CASSPDIGETQYF. The CDR3 region has the DNA TGTGCCAGCAGCCCAGACATAGGGGAGACCCAGTACTTC.

Many counts were recorded for this clonotype. J is TRBJ2-3 and V is TRBV5-1, with a possible D match to TRBD1 (6 bases). CDR1 is SGHRS, CDR2 YFSETQ, per germline. The CDR3 consists of 15 residues. The ends were cut back, 0 bases at V and 3 bases at J, with 11 bases in the middle. The chain's CDR3 is CASSLDRAGTDTQYF. The CDR3 DNA reads TGCGCCAGCAGCTTGGACAGGGCGGGTACAGATACGCAGTATTTT.

This clonotype has at least ten counts. J is TRBJ2-7 and V is TRBV20-1; D remains unclear. The V end lost 5 bases, the J end lost 3 bases, and 14 bases lay between the germline ends. CDR1 is DFQATT, CDR2 SNEGSKA, per germline (reference sequence). This CDR3 has 13 residues. The DNA of the CDR3 is TGCAGTGCTTCCGACCCGCGCTTCTACGAGCAGTACTTC. Translation: CSASDPRFYEQYF.

There are many counts of this clonotype. The chain combines TRBV14 with TRBJ2-1, with 13 positions matching TRBD2. The CDR3 spans 16 residues. V lost 4 bases, J lost 0 bases, and 0 bases stayed unmatched. Germline CDR1 reads SGHDN; CDR2 reads FVKESK. The CDR3 loop reads CASSRLAGGSYNEQFF. The CDR3, as DNA: TGTGCCAGCAGCCGACTAGCGGGAGGCTCCTACAATGAGCAGTTCTTC. Full variable domain (outside the CDR3, taken from reference TRBV14 and TRBJ2-1): EAGVTQFPSHSVIEKGQTVTLRCDPISGHDNLYWYRRVMGKEIKFLLHFVKESKQDESGMPNNRFLAERTGGTYSTLKVQPAELEDSGVYFCASSRLAGGSYNEQFFGPGTRLTVL.